Given below is one TCR beta chain in context. Its recognized antigen is unknown. The record has no base qualities; no much larger clone is one base away. TCRdb shows the sequencer as Illumina HiSeq 1500. TCRdb reanalyzed the raw reads on its own, using fastp at Q25 for trimming and MiXCR for clone calling, and kept in-frame beta chains. Entries that share a CDR3 protein sequence are merged under the most common genes and DNA. For this sample the table gives roughly 69,000 distinct CDR3 sequences, of which 20% were detected only once. In total, the top ten clones hold around 70% of the sample. This sample was included in a study of T cell repertoires in cytomegalovirus infection (dated by TCRdb to between 2018 and 2020). Study-level background: Peptide stimulations targeted recently identified HLA-C-restricted CMV epitopes, whose presentation resists viral immunomodulation, together with well-studied HLA-B-restricted epitopes. Donor HLA type was relevant to the analysis, because carriage of CMV infection together with the matching HLA type was indicated by public TCR beta signatures. General conclusions and limits of the study: The ex vivo response was dominated by HLA-C-restricted CMV-specific TCR beta clonotypes, which also provided the single most frequent clonotype in two of eight donors. Carriers of CMV infection plus the relevant HLA type were discriminated by the cumulative frequency of public TCR beta family members in the study cohort and in an independent 352-donor cohort.

This sample's treatment or condition label indicates: in vitro stimulation with specific CMV peptide epitopes to enrich CMV-specific T cells. The trim is 4 bases for V and 2 bases for J, with a gap of 11 bases between the germline ends. The CDR3 numbers 14 residues from cysteine through phenylalanine. CDR3 DNA only is kept here, 42 bases in frame from base 1. CDR1 and CDR2 were assigned from the germline V gene as MGHRA and YSYEKL. The sample in question was CD8+ T cells from cultured PBMCs, obtained from culture after CMV antigen stimulation. Here the chain combines TRBV4-1 and TRBJ1-1; a tentative D call is TRBD1 (5 bases match). The clonotype was recovered from a human donor in good health (CMV status not recorded). Some clones in this sample may be carry-over from other donors' samples. The CDR3 protein: CASSPDGGNTEAFF. The nucleotide sequence is TGCGCCAGCAGCCCTGACGGGGGTAACACTGAAGCTTTCTTT.